The clone carrying this T cell receptor beta chain was counted between two and nine times. Its target is unknown. Germline V gene lookup returns CDR1 MGHRA and CDR2 YSYEKL. The CDR3 covers 14 residues. Between the trimmed V and J ends, which lost 0 bases and 3 bases, there was a span of 7 bases. These data originate in a study of T cell repertoires in cytomegalovirus infection. Study-wide background: It was the public TCR beta signatures that indicated both CMV infection and matching HLA type.

Study-wide points: Predominance within the ex vivo response was attributable to HLA-C-restricted CMV-specific TCR beta clonotypes.

TCRdb ran MiXCR on the reads and lists one entry per CDR3 protein. The sample lists some 680,000 distinct CDR3 sequences, roughly a third seen once, with 2.5% to 3.5% in the top ten. This chain connects TRBV4-1 to TRBJ2-3; weak D call: TRBD2 (5 bases). The receptor's source is a human donor in good health (CMV status not recorded). Some clones in this sample may be carry-over from other donors' samples. The sample was PBMCs. The CDR3 DNA sequence: TGCGCCAGCAGCCAAGACCCGGGGACAGATACGCAGTATTTT. The encoded protein is CASSQDPGTDTQYF.